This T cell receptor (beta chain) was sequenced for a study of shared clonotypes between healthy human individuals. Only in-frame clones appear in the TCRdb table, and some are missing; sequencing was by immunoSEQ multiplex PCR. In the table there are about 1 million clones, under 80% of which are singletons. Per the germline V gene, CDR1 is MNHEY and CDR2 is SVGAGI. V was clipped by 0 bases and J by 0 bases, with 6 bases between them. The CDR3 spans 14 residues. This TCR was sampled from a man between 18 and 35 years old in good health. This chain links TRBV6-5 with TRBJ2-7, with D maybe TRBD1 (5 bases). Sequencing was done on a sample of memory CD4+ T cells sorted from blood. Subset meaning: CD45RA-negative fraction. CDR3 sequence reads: CASSYSGHSYEQYF. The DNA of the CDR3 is TGTGCCAGCAGTTACTCTGGACACTCCTACGAGCAGTACTTC.